These 22 T cell receptor beta chains came from one sample sequenced in a study of T cells after yellow fever vaccination. TCRdb used MiXCR to reprocess the 5' RACE reads, holding one entry per CDR3 protein. Among some 320,000 distinct CDR3 sequences listed, 3.5% to 5% were seen once. The material sequenced was PBMCs, taken 15 days after the yellow fever booster vaccination. Every receptor here comes from a man aged 18 to 30 who received the YFV17D yellow fever vaccine.

In this sample, this clonotype turned up a few times. This chain links TRBV10-2 with TRBJ1-2; 7 bases match TRBD1. CDR3 length: 15 amino acids. Germline CDR1 WSHSY, CDR2 SAAADI. V was pared by 6 bases and J by 5 bases, with 12 bases of the junction left unmatched. For the CDR3, the DNA is TGCGCCAGCAGGGCCCCCGGGCAGGGGGGATATGGCTACACCTTC. The encoded protein is CASRAPGQGGYGYTF.

This clonotype was seen a handful of times. The rearrangement joins TRBV7-6 to TRBJ1-2, with D tentatively TRBD1 (5 bases). CDR3 size: 13 residues. V was pared by 5 bases and J by 10 bases, with 17 bases between. CDR1 and CDR2 from the germline V gene are SGHVS and FNYEAQ. The DNA of the CDR3 is TGTGCCAGCAGCCCTGGTCGCAGGGCTGACTACACCTTC. This encodes CASSPGRRADYTF.

This clonotype has a handful of counts. The genes are TRBV9 and TRBJ1-1; D is perhaps TRBD1 (5 bases). V lost 0 bases, J lost 4 bases, and 16 bases lay in between. The germline V gene has CDR1 SGDLS and CDR2 YYNGEE. The CDR3 runs to 16 residues. CDR3 sequence: CASSVGSGRGATEAFF. In DNA form, the CDR3 reads TGTGCCAGCAGCGTAGGGTCGGGGAGGGGTGCCACTGAAGCTTTCTTT.

The sample holds many counts of this clonotype. This chain connects TRBV6-5 to TRBJ2-7; maybe TRBD1 (6 bases). V lost 0 bases, J lost 3 bases, and 9 bases lay in between. The germline gives CDR1 MNHEY, CDR2 SVGAGI. The CDR3 spans 14 residues. In DNA, the CDR3 is TGTGCCAGCAGTTACTCGATGGGACACTACGAGCAGTACGTC. This gives the protein CASSYSMGHYEQYV.

The chain links TRBV7-9 to TRBJ2-3; 12 nucleotides line up with TRBD2. This CDR3 spans 17 amino acids. Trimming removed 2 bases from V and 4 bases from J; junction bases left unmatched: 7. Germline-derived CDR1 and CDR2 are SEHNR and FQNEAQ (reference sequence). The CDR3 region is CASSLTSSGGAPDTQYF. For the CDR3, the DNA is TGTGCCAGCAGCTTAACGTCTAGCGGGGGGGCCCCAGATACGCAGTATTTT.

This clonotype was detected many times. The chain combines TRBV12-3 or TRBV12-4 with TRBJ1-2; 7 nucleotides match TRBD1. The CDR3 consists of 15 residues. The V gene end was trimmed by 7 bases and the J gene end by 3 bases; junction bases not matched to a gene: 11. The CDR3 spells CASTGGAGWDYGYTF. CDR3 bases: TGTGCCAGCACAGGGGGGGCAGGCTGGGACTATGGCTACACCTTC.

In its sample, this clonotype was seen many times. The chain recombines TRBV27 with TRBJ2-4; D tentatively reads TRBD1 or TRBD2 (5 bases each). V shed 5 bases and J shed 7 bases, with 15 bases lying between them. Germline CDR1 is MNHEY and CDR2 is SMNVEV (reference sequence). The CDR3 totals 14 residues. The chain's CDR3 is CASSQYPEGNIQYF. DNA of the CDR3: TGTGCCAGCAGTCAATACCCTGAGGGGAACATTCAGTACTTC.

V is TRBV20-1 and J is TRBJ2-6; 7 nucleotides agree with TRBD1. The CDR3 totals 16 residues. The junction had 6 bases not matched to a gene; V was cut back by 3 bases and J by 1 base. CDR1 is DFQATT and CDR2 is SNEGSKA in the germline V gene (reference sequence). CDR3: CSASLDRLSGANVLTF. CDR3 bases: TGCAGTGCTAGTCTGGACAGGCTGTCTGGGGCCAACGTCCTGACTTTC.

This clonotype was found a few times. This chain links TRBV11-1 with TRBJ2-1, with D possibly matching TRBD2 (6 bases). V lost 8 bases, J lost 0 bases, and 23 bases lay in between. This CDR3 region has 18 residues. From germline, CDR1 is SGHAT and CDR2 FQDESV (reference sequence). DNA for the CDR3: TGTGCCAGCCTTGGTCCGGGGGTTGAGGGAAGCTCCTACAATGAGCAGTTCTTC. This sequence encodes CASLGPGVEGSSYNEQFF.

This clonotype was seen ten or more times. This chain connects TRBV9 to TRBJ2-1; D is unresolved. Looked up from germline, CDR1 is SGDLS and CDR2 is YYNGEE. V was cut by 4 bases and J by 4 bases, with 9 bases left in between. The CDR3 is made up of 13 amino acids. The CDR3 DNA reads as TGTGCCAGCAGCCTTACCCAATACAATGAGCAGTTCTTC. Its translation is CASSLTQYNEQFF.

This rearrangement joins TRBV4-3 to TRBJ2-1; no reliable D call. The CDR3 length is 13 residues. Germline V CDR1 and CDR2: LGHNA, YSLEER. The ends were cut back, 0 bases at V and 4 bases at J, with 4 bases in the middle. In DNA, the CDR3 is TGCGCCAGCAGCCAAGAGTTGTACAATGAGCAGTTCTTC. Protein product: CASSQELYNEQFF.

The sample holds many counts of this clonotype. V usage is TRBV15 and J usage is TRBJ2-7; D possibly corresponds to TRBD1 (5 bases). CDR1 LNHNV and CDR2 YYDKDF come from the germline V gene (reference sequence). Trimming took 5 bases from V and 2 from J, leaving 10 bases between them. CDR3 size: 13 residues. The CDR3: CATSRVDTYEQYF. As DNA, the CDR3 is TGTGCCACCAGCCGCGTGGACACCTACGAGCAGTACTTC.

Note on this clonotype: The CDR3 end shows no conserved phenylalanine or tryptophan, and so a read error is likely. The chain combines TRBV20-1 with TRBJ1-2; 7 bases line up with TRBD1. This CDR3 is 14 amino acids long. Unmatched junction bases numbered 10, after V lost 5 bases and J lost 4 bases. Germline CDR1 and CDR2: DFQATT and SNEGSKA (reference sequence). CDR3 bases: TGCAGTGCTGGGGAAAGGGGGCTGGCCTATGGCTACACCTCC. Translation gives CSAGERGLAYGYTS.

A few counts support this clonotype. V and J are TRBV28 and TRBJ1-3; tentatively, D is TRBD1 (6 bases). With 7 bases removed from V and 5 bases from J, the gap between germline ends came to 12 bases. In germline, CDR1 is MDHEN, CDR2 SYDVKM. The CDR3 has 13 residues. CDR3 coding DNA: TGTGCCAGCACCAAAGGGGGGAGAAACACCATATATTTT. Protein product: CASTKGGRNTIYF. Based on the CDR3 plus reference TRBV28 and TRBJ1-3, the full variable domain is DVKVTQSSRYLVKRTGEKVFLECVQDMDHENMFWYRQDPGLGLRLIYFSYDVKMKEKGDIPEGYSVSREKKERFSLILESASTNQTSMYLCASTKGGRNTIYFGEGSWLTVV.

In this sample, this clonotype turned up many times. V and J are TRBV4-3 and TRBJ2-3; D possibly corresponds to TRBD2 (6 bases). Trimming took off 3 bases at V and 5 bases at J, with 21 bases between the two ends. The CDR3 has 17 amino acids. CDR1 LGHNA and CDR2 YSLEER come from the germline V gene. For the CDR3, the DNA is TGCGCCAGCAGCCAGGGTAGGGACCGTCGGAGGGGAGATACGCAGTATTTT. It specifies CASSQGRDRRRGDTQYF.

This clonotype was counted a single time. The chain employs TRBV5-1 and TRBJ2-7; D tentatively reads TRBD1 or TRBD2 (6 bases each). The CDR3 loop spans 19 amino acids. Trimming left V 4 bases short and J 6 bases short, with 32 bases between. The germline V gene encodes CDR1 SGHRS and CDR2 YFSETQ. Written as DNA, the CDR3 is TGCGCCAGCAGCCTAGACCTCTCTACTTCCGGGGGCGCCGGCCTCGAGCAGTACTTC. Its protein product is CASSLDLSTSGGAGLEQYF.

This clonotype was found many times. The chain employs TRBV7-2 and TRBJ1-1, with D possibly matching TRBD1 (6 bases). The CDR3 extends over 15 amino acids. V lost 1 base and J lost 1, with 10 bases in between. Looked up from germline, CDR1 is SGHTA and CDR2 is FQGNSA. This CDR3 reads CASSLGQVSNTEAFF. In nucleotides, the CDR3 is TGTGCCAGCAGCTTAGGACAGGTCTCGAACACTGAAGCTTTCTTT.

As regards this clonotype: It is likely a read error, because the conserved phenylalanine at the end of the CDR3 is missing. This chain uses TRBV3-1 with TRBJ1-6; 7 bases match TRBD1. V was clipped by 3 bases and J by 6 bases; unmatched bases: 8. This CDR3 spans 16 amino acids. Germline V gene data show CDR1 as LGHDT and CDR2 as YNNKEL (reference sequence). The CDR3 sequence: CASSQDLGQFNSPLHY. CDR3 in DNA: TGTGCCAGCAGCCAGGACTTGGGACAGTTTAATTCACCCCTCCACTAT.

This clonotype turned up a few times. CDR3 in amino acids: CSGLAGALQETQYF. CDR3 coding DNA: TGCAGTGGGCTAGCGGGGGCCCTCCAAGAGACCCAGTACTTC. This chain uses TRBV20-1 with TRBJ2-5, with 10 positions matching TRBD2. V lost 7 bases, J lost 1 base, and 6 bases stayed unmatched. The germline gives CDR1 DFQATT, CDR2 SNEGSKA (reference sequence). This CDR3 region has 14 residues.

In its sample, this clonotype was seen a few times. The rearrangement uses TRBV6-1 and TRBJ1-5; D gene unclear. The germline CDR1 and CDR2 sequences are MNHNS and SASEGT. CDR3 size: 15 residues. Trimming left V 1 base short and J 1 base short, with 8 bases between. The CDR3 DNA reads as TGTGCCAGCAGTGAAGTCAGCCTAAGCAATCAGCCCCAGCATTTT. Encoded protein: CASSEVSLSNQPQHF.

The chain employs TRBV7-2 and TRBJ1-2; possible D gene TRBD1, 5 bases. This CDR3 comprises 13 residues. The V gene lost 5 bases and the J gene lost 8 bases, with 15 bases spanning the gap. The germline gives CDR1 SGHTA, CDR2 FQGNSA. The CDR3 sequence is CASSTEQGRGYTF. CDR3 DNA sequence: TGTGCCAGCAGCACGGAGCAGGGTAGGGGCTACACCTTC.

This clonotype has ten or more counts. The chain links TRBV6-6 to TRBJ1-3; D is unclear. CDR1 is MNHNY and CDR2 is SVGAGI in the germline V gene (reference sequence). Trimming removed 6 bases at V and 2 bases at J, with 8 bases between. The CDR3 is made up of 13 amino acids. The CDR3 DNA is TGTGCCAGCAGGCAGGAGGCTGGAAACACCATATATTTT. This gives the protein CASRQEAGNTIYF.